This T cell receptor beta chain was recovered during a study of T cell repertoires in cytomegalovirus infection. Overall study context: Public signatures in TCR beta pointed to CMV infection and matching HLA type.

Each CDR3 protein gets one entry after TCRdb re-called the reads with MiXCR. The table shows 200,000 or so distinct CDR3 sequences, with roughly 30% occurring only once. Study observations and caveats: Totalled public TCR beta family frequency picked out people who carried CMV plus the relevant HLA. Across the ex vivo response, the dominant clonotypes were HLA-C-restricted CMV-specific TCR beta clonotypes.

Concerning this clonotype itself: Its antigen is unknown.

The TCR was taken from a human donor in good health (CMV status not recorded). Some clones in this sample may be carry-over from other donors' samples. Sequencing was done on a sample of PBMCs.

CDR3 coding DNA: TGTGCCTGGAGTGTACCGGGATACTCTGGAAACACCATATATTTT. Its protein product is CAWSVPGYSGNTIYF. The chain carries TRBV30 and TRBJ1-3, with D uncertain. CDR1 GTSNPN and CDR2 SVGIG come from the germline V gene (reference sequence). Trimming shortened V by 0 bases and J by 0 bases, and 9 bases separated the two germline ends. The CDR3 loop spans 15 amino acids.